The next 25 T cell receptor beta chains were all read from a single sample in a study of identical twins. One entry per CDR3 protein, called by TCRdb with MiXCR from the 5' RACE reads. The sample has hundreds of thousands of distinct CDR3 sequences, approximately 13% seen once. The same data also went into a second study, on yellow fever vaccine responses in identical twins.

Input material: CD8+ T cells sorted from blood. Source of these receptors: a woman aged 18-35 years in good health.

CDR3 nucleotide sequence: TGTGCCACCAGTGATCGGGACAGGAGCTCCTACAATGAGCAGTTCTTC. Translated, it gives CATSDRDRSSYNEQFF. The chain is built from TRBV24-1 and TRBJ2-1; 8 bases map to TRBD1. CDR1 KGHDR and CDR2 SFDVKD come from the germline V gene. With 3 bases clipped from V and 0 bases from J, the junction kept 3 bases outside the gene matches. The CDR3 sequence is 16 residues long.

This clonotype was seen a few times. The rearrangement joins TRBV2 to TRBJ2-1, with 12 bases lining up with TRBD2. The CDR3 is 15 amino acids. The germline CDR1 and CDR2 sequences are SNHLY and FYNNEI. J lost 8 bases, V lost 10 bases, and 12 bases had no gene match. The CDR3 nucleotides read TGTGCCACTCTCCCGACTAGCGGGAGAGGGGATGAGCAGTTCTTC. Its translation is CATLPTSGRGDEQFF.

This clonotype turned up a few times. The rearrangement uses TRBV6-5 and TRBJ2-3; 14 nucleotides line up with TRBD2. Trimming took 5 bases from V and 3 from J; bases not matched to a gene: 10. The germline V gene has CDR1 MNHEY and CDR2 SVGAGI. This CDR3 is 18 amino acids long. The CDR3 region has the DNA TGTGCCAGCAGTAACGGACTAGCGGGAGGAGGCGGAACAGATACGCAGTATTTT. It encodes CASSNGLAGGGGTDTQYF.

This clonotype turned up a few times. V usage is TRBV7-9 and J usage is TRBJ1-2; D is perhaps TRBD1 (5 bases). This CDR3 spans 14 amino acids. Germline V gene data show CDR1 as SEHNR and CDR2 as FQNEAQ (reference sequence). The germline V and J ends were trimmed by 1 base and 4 bases, with 10 bases remaining between them. CDR3 region: CASSLGGSGYGYTF. The CDR3 DNA reads TGTGCCAGCAGCTTAGGGGGGTCGGGCTATGGCTACACCTTC.

This chain connects TRBV7-2 to TRBJ2-1; 9 bases agree with TRBD2. V shed 4 bases and J 0 bases; nucleotides not matched to a gene: 4. Germline V gene lookup returns CDR1 SGHTA and CDR2 FQGNSA. The CDR3 contains 16 residues. This chain's CDR3 is CASSWAGGSSYNEQFF. CDR3 nucleotide sequence: TGTGCCAGCAGCTGGGCGGGGGGGAGCTCCTACAATGAGCAGTTCTTC.

The chain links TRBV15 to TRBJ1-2, with D uncertain. Germline-derived CDR1 and CDR2 are LNHNV and YYDKDF (reference sequence). The ends were cut back, 6 bases at V and 3 bases at J, with 11 bases in the middle. The CDR3 sequence is 13 residues long. In DNA form, the CDR3 reads TGTGCCACCAGTGGAACCTCAGACTATGGCTACACCTTC. It yields the protein CATSGTSDYGYTF.

The J gene is TRBJ1-5, the V gene TRBV5-6, with 7 bases lining up with TRBD1. After removal of 3 bases from V and 3 bases from J, the junction contained 3 bases not matched to a gene. This CDR3 has 14 residues. Germline-derived CDR1 and CDR2 are SGHDT and YYEEEE. The CDR3 DNA reads as TGTGCCAGCAGCTCGGGACAGTACAATCAGCCCCAGCATTTT. Translation gives CASSSGQYNQPQHF.

The chain uses TRBV2 and TRBJ1-5; 8 nucleotides agree with TRBD1. CDR1 SNHLY and CDR2 FYNNEI come from the germline V gene. The CDR3 has 17 amino acids. Losses at the gene ends were 0 bases for V and 4 bases for J; bases not matched to a gene: 8. For the CDR3, the DNA is TGTGCCAGCAGTGAAGCGGGGGACAGGCCAAGAAATCAGCCCCAGCATTTT. Its protein is CASSEAGDRPRNQPQHF.

The gene calls are TRBV7-6 and TRBJ2-3, with D tentatively TRBD2 (5 bases). V was clipped by 5 bases and J by 2 bases, with 14 bases between them. The CDR3 is 15 residues long. Germline V lookup: CDR1 SGHVS, CDR2 FNYEAQ. The CDR3 region has the DNA TGTGCCAGCAGCGCCGGAGGCGGCTTCACAGATACGCAGTATTTT. Protein sequence: CASSAGGGFTDTQYF.

The rearrangement joins TRBV23-1 to TRBJ2-4, with TRBD1 as a possible D gene (6 bases). TRBV23-1 qualifies as an ORF whose function is uncertain. V lost 2 bases and J lost 2, with 13 bases in between. CDR3 length equals 16 residues. The DNA of the CDR3 is TGCGCCAGCAGTCAAGAGGCAGGGGCTACCAAAAACATTCAGTACTTC. It specifies CASSQEAGATKNIQYF.

This clonotype was detected many times. The J gene is TRBJ2-7, the V gene TRBV12-3 or TRBV12-4, with a possible D match to TRBD2 (6 bases). The CDR3 runs 14 residues. V was cut by 1 base and J by 6 bases, with 13 bases left in between. The CDR3 loop is CASSLGGVSAEQYV. In DNA, the CDR3 is TGTGCCAGCAGTTTAGGGGGGGTTTCGGCCGAGCAGTACGTC.

The rearrangement links TRBV13 to TRBJ1-6; D possibly corresponds to TRBD1 (6 bases). The V end was cut by 5 bases, the J end by 6 bases, with 17 bases between. The CDR3 loop spans 16 amino acids. Germline CDR1 reads PRHDT; CDR2 reads FYEKMQ (reference sequence). The CDR3 DNA reads as TGTGCCAGCAGCCCAGATGGGGGGCGGAGTAATTCACCCCTCCACTTT. This translates into CASSPDGGRSNSPLHF.

This rearrangement joins TRBV2 to TRBJ1-2; D is unclear. CDR1 is SNHLY and CDR2 is FYNNEI in the germline V gene. The CDR3 consists of 10 residues. Trimming cost V 6 bases and J 10 bases, with 9 bases left between them. CDR3 in amino acids: CASSGRNYTF. CDR3 DNA: TGTGCCAGCAGCGGACGGAACTACACCTTC.

In nucleotides, the CDR3 is TGCAGTGCCGACAGCGGGACTAGCCTCAATGAGCAGTTCTTC. This codes for CSADSGTSLNEQFF. V usage is TRBV20-1 and J usage is TRBJ2-1, with TRBD2 identical over 9 bases. Germline V gives CDR1 DFQATT, CDR2 SNEGSKA (reference sequence). This CDR3 spans 14 amino acids. V was pared by 6 bases and J by 6 bases, with 9 bases of the junction left unmatched.

There are a few counts of this clonotype. The rearrangement joins TRBV4-1 to TRBJ2-5; 7 bases line up with TRBD2. The CDR3 loop spans 16 amino acids. From germline, CDR1 is MGHRA and CDR2 YSYEKL. Losses at the gene ends were 5 bases for V and 5 bases for J; bases not matched to a gene: 14. DNA of the CDR3: TGCGCCAGCAGCGTGGGGGAAAGCGGGATGGGTGAGACCCAGTACTTC. Translation gives CASSVGESGMGETQYF.

This sequence joins TRBV5-6 and TRBJ2-7; D unresolved. The CDR3 length is 14 residues. Looked up from germline, CDR1 is SGHDT and CDR2 is YYEEEE. Trimming shortened V by 4 bases and J by 2 bases, and 13 bases separated the two germline ends. The DNA for the CDR3 is TGTGCCAGCAGCCAGGAAACTGCAACCTACGAGCAGTACGTC. Protein product: CASSQETATYEQYV.

The rearrangement links TRBV2 to TRBJ2-1; 8 positions agree with TRBD2. This CDR3 contains 17 residues. Germline CDR1 reads SNHLY; CDR2 reads FYNNEI. V shed 7 bases, J shed 0 bases, and the junction held 11 bases outside the gene matches. Written as DNA, the CDR3 is TGTGCCAGCAAGCGGCTAGCGGGCCCTAGCTCCTACAATGAGCAGTTCTTC. Its translation is CASKRLAGPSSYNEQFF.

This clonotype was counted between two and nine times. The V gene is TRBV6-5, the J gene TRBJ2-1, with 9 bases matching TRBD2. Germline trimming cut 2 bases from V and 9 bases from J; bases unmatched to any gene: 11. Looked up from germline, CDR1 is MNHEY and CDR2 is SVGAGI. The CDR3 is made up of 16 amino acids. Here the CDR3 reads CASSYEGSGSTSEQFF. The CDR3 nucleotides are TGTGCCAGCAGTTACGAAGGTAGCGGGAGTACCTCTGAGCAGTTCTTC.

Ten or more counts support this clonotype. This chain uses TRBV7-9 with TRBJ2-1, with a tentative D call TRBD1 (5 bases). This CDR3 has 12 amino acids. V lost 5 bases and J lost 3, with 5 bases in between. Per the germline V gene, CDR1 is SEHNR and CDR2 is FQNEAQ (reference sequence). The CDR3 DNA reads as TGTGCCAGCAGCACAGGCTACAATGAGCAGTTCTTC. As protein: CASSTGYNEQFF.

A few counts support this clonotype. V usage is TRBV10-3 and J usage is TRBJ2-2, with 13 bases matching TRBD2. Germline V gene sequence: CDR1 ENHRY, CDR2 SYGVKD. This CDR3 spans 17 amino acids. V dropped 4 bases and J dropped 4; count of bases not matched to a gene: 6. Here the CDR3 DNA reads TGTGCCATCAGTGGGAGACTAGCGGGAGGTCCCACCGGGGAGCTGTTTTTT. It translates to CAISGRLAGGPTGELFF.

In this sample, this clonotype turned up many times. The chain carries TRBV3-1 and TRBJ2-3, with TRBD2 identical over 7 bases. Germline values: CDR1 LGHDT, CDR2 YNNKEL (reference sequence). This CDR3 comprises 16 residues. The ends lost 0 bases at V and 4 bases at J; junction bases unmatched: 7. The CDR3 DNA sequence: TGTGCCAGCAGCCAAGATCGGGGAGGGGACGCAGATACGCAGTATTTT. The encoded protein is CASSQDRGGDADTQYF.

This clonotype was detected a few times. The chain joins TRBV28 to TRBJ2-7; D unresolved. This CDR3 is 11 amino acids long. V was cut by 6 bases and J by 3 bases, with 6 bases left in between. Germline CDR1 MDHEN, CDR2 SYDVKM. As DNA, the CDR3 is TGTGCCAGCAGAGACAACTACGAGCAGTACTTC. This sequence encodes CASRDNYEQYF.

The table lists this clonotype with a count of one. The gene calls are TRBV7-9 and TRBJ1-1; 11 bases are shared with TRBD1. The CDR3 runs to 16 residues. The V gene end was trimmed by 5 bases and the J gene end by 4 bases; junction bases not matched to a gene: 9. Germline CDR1 SEHNR, CDR2 FQNEAQ (reference sequence). The CDR3 sequence is CASSAGTGGDSTEAFF. CDR3 nucleotide sequence: TGTGCCAGCAGCGCCGGGACAGGGGGAGACAGCACTGAAGCTTTCTTT.

This clonotype was detected many times. The chain uses TRBV6-1 and TRBJ2-7; 7 bases align to TRBD1. This CDR3 region has 14 residues. CDR1 is MNHNS and CDR2 is SASEGT in the germline V gene. V lost 5 bases to trimming and J lost 5 bases; unmatched junction nucleotides: 9. For the CDR3, the DNA is TGTGCCAGCAGTATCGTGACAGGGATTGACGAGCAGTACGTC. Protein sequence: CASSIVTGIDEQYV.

The chain has TRBV27 and TRBJ2-7; TRBD1 agrees at 9 bases. Looked up from germline, CDR1 is MNHEY and CDR2 is SMNVEV (reference sequence). The CDR3 covers 16 residues. With 6 bases clipped from V and 3 bases from J, the junction kept 12 bases outside the gene matches. In DNA, the CDR3 is TGTGCCAGCAGCCCAACTATGACAGGGGGTCTCTACGAGCAGTACTTC. Protein product: CASSPTMTGGLYEQYF.